This T cell receptor (beta chain) originates from a study of T cells in Graves' hyperthyroidism and ophthalmopathy. This clonotype appeared many times. With duration under 3 months, ophthalmopathy was active: Clinical Activity Score at least 3, NOSPECS at least 4. Amplified TCR beta CDR3 regions derived from RNA transcripts. The HTBI primer set served for first-round RT-PCR of the TCR CDR3. TCRdb re-analysed the multiplex PCR reads in MiXCR, keeping a single row per CDR3 protein. The top ten clones hold around 28% of a sample with under 500,000 distinct CDR3 sequences, over 12% of them seen once. In germline, CDR1 is SNHLY, CDR2 FYNNEI. V was pared by 7 bases and J by 1 base, with 4 bases of the junction left unmatched. CDR3 length: 16 amino acids.

The specimen was blood. The J gene is TRBJ1-4, the V gene TRBV2; 12 nucleotides agree with TRBD1. This clonotype was sampled from a man aged 50 to 60 with Graves' ophthalmopathy. The CDR3 spells CASTRDRGRTNEKLFF. As DNA, the CDR3 is TGTGCCAGCACCCGGGACAGGGGGCGAACTAATGAAAAACTGTTTTTT.